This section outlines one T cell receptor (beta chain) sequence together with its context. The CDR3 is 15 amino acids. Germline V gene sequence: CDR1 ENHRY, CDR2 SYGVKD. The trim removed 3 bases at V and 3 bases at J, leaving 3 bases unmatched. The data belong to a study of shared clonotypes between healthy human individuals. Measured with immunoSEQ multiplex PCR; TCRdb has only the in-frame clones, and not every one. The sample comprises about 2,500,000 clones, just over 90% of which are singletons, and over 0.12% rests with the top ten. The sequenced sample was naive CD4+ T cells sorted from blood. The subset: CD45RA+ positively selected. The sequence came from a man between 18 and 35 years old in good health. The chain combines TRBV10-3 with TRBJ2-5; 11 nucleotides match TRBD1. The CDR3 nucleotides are TGTGCCATCAGTGATCGGGACAGGGGGGAAGAGACCCAGTACTTC. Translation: CAISDRDRGEETQYF.